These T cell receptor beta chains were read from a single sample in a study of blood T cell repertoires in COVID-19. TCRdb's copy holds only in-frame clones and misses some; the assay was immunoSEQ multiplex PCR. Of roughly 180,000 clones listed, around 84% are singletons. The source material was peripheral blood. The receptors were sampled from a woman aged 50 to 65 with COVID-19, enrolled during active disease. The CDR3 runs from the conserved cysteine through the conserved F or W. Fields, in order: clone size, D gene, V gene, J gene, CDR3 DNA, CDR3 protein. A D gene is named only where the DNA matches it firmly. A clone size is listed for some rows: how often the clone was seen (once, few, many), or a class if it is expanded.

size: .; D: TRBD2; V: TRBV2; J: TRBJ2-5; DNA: TGTGCCAGCAGTGAGCGGACTAGCGGGAAGACCCAGTACTTC; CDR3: CASSERTSGKTQYF
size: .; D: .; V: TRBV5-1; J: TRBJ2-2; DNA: TGCGCCAGCAGCTTGCGAGGGATGGTCGCCGGGGAGCTGTTTTTT; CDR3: CASSLRGMVAGELFF
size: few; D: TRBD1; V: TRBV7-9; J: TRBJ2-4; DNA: TGTGCCAGCAGCAAACAGGGGGCCACTACGTCTATTCAGTACTTC; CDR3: CASSKQGATTSIQYF
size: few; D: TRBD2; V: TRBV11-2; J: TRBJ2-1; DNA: TGTGCCAGCAGCGACGGTGGGGCGGGGGTTAAGCAGTTCTTC; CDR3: CASSDGGAGVKQFF
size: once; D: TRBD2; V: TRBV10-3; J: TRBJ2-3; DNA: TGTGCCATCAGTGAGGAGGCTAGCTGGGGGGGTACGCAGTATTTT; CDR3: CAISEEASWGGTQYF
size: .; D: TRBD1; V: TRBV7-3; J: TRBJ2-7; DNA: TGTGCCAGCAGCCCCGGACAGGGCCTCGAGCAGTACTTC; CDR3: CASSPGQGLEQYF
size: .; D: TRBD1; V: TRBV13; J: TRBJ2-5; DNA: TGTGCCAGCAGCTATGAACAGGGGGCGACAGGAGAGACCCAGTACTTC; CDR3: CASSYEQGATGETQYF
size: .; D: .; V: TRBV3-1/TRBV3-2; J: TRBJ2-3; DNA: TGTGCCAGCAGCCAAGGAACAGGGATAGATACGCAGTATTTT; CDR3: CASSQGTGIDTQYF
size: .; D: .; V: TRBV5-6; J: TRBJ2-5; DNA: TGTGCCAGCAGCTTAAGACAGCAAGAGACCCAGTACTTC; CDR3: CASSLRQQETQYF
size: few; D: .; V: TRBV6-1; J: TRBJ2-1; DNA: TGTGCCAGCAGTGAAGCGCGGTATACTAATGAGCAGTTCTTC; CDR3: CASSEARYTNEQFF
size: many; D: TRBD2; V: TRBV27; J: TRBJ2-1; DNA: TGTGCCAGCAGTTCGGGCGGGGGGACGTACAATGAGCAGTTCTTC; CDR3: CASSSGGGTYNEQFF
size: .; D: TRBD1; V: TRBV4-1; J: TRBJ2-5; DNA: TGCGCCAGCAGCCAAGATCTTTGGGCAGGGGGAATGGAGACCCAGTACTTC; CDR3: CASSQDLWAGGMETQYF
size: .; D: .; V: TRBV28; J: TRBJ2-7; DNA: TGTGCCAGCAACGTTCCATCGAGCTCCTACGAGCAGTACTTC; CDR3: CASNVPSSSYEQYF
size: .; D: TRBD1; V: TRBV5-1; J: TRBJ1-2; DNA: TGCGCCAGCAGCAAGACAGGGCTTGACTATGGCTACACCTTC; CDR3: CASSKTGLDYGYTF
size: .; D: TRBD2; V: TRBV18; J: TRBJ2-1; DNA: TGTGCCAGCTCACTCGGGACTAGCGGGGCGCCGAGCTCCTACAATGAGCAGTTCTTC; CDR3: CASSLGTSGAPSSYNEQFF
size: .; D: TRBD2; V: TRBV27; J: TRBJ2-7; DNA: TGTGCCAGCAGTCTTGGGGACTACTACGAGCAGTACTTC; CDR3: CASSLGDYYEQYF
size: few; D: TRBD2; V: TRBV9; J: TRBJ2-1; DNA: TGTGCCAGCAGCTCTGAGCGGGGGTACAATGAGCAGTTCTTC; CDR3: CASSSERGYNEQFF
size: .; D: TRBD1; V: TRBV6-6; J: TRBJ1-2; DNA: TGTGCCAGCAGTTACTTAACAGGGGGCGGTGGCTACACCTTC; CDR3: CASSYLTGGGGYTF
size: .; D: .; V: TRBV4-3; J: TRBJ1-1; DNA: TGCGCCAGCAGCCAAGATCAGGGGACGAACACTGAAGCTTTCTTT; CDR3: CASSQDQGTNTEAFF
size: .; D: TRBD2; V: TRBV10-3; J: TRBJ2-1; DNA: TGTGCCATCAGTATAAGACTAGCGGGGAACTACAATGAGCAGTTCTTC; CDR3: CAISIRLAGNYNEQFF
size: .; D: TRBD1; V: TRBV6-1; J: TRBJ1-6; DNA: TGTGCCAGCAGTGAGACAGGGACCCCCTATAATTCACCCCTCCACTTT; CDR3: CASSETGTPYNSPLHF
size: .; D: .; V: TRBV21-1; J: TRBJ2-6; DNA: TGTGCCAGCAGCACCGGGACAGGGGGTCTGGGGGCCAACGTCCTGACTTTC; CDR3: CASSTGTGGLGANVLTF
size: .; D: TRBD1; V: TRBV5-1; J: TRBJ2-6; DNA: TGCGCCAGCAGAGGGGGCAGCTCTGGGGCCAACGTCCTGACTTTC; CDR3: CASRGGSSGANVLTF
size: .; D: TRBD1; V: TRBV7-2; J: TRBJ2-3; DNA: TGTGCCAGCAGCCCCCGGGACAGGGGGAGAAGGCAAGATACGCAGTATTTT; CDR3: CASSPRDRGRRQDTQYF
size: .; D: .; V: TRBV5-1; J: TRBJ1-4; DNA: TGCGCCAGCAGCTTGAGGGCAGGGGAGTACGAAAAACTGTTTTTT; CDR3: CASSLRAGEYEKLFF
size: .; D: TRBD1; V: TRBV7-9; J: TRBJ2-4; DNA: TGTGCCAGCAGCTGGCCGGGACAGGGAAGCGAGGCCAAAAACATTCAGTACTTC; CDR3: CASSWPGQGSEAKNIQYF
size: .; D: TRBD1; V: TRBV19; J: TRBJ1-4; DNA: TGTGCCAGTAGTATACGCTTAGGCGGGGACAGCTTTTCGGAAAAACTGTTTTTT; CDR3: CASSIRLGGDSFSEKLFF
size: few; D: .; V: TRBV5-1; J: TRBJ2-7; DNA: TGCGCCAGCAGCTTTAGCTCAAGCCCGGGATCAGACGAGCAGTACTTC; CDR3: CASSFSSSPGSDEQYF
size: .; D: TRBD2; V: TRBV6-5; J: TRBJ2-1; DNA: TGTGCCAGCACCGACCTAGCGGGTAACTACAATGAGCAGTTCTTC; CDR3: CASTDLAGNYNEQFF
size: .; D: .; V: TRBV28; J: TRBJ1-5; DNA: TGTGCCAGCAGTCTGGACAGAGACAATCAGCCCCAGCATTTT; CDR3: CASSLDRDNQPQHF
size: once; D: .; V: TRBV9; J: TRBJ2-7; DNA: TGTGCCAGCAGCGTAGGAACAGCCTTTCGGCACGAGCAGTACTTC; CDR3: CASSVGTAFRHEQYF
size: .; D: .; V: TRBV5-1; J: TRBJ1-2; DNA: TGCGCCAGCAGCGGCGGCTTGGGCTATGGCTACACCTTC; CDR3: CASSGGLGYGYTF
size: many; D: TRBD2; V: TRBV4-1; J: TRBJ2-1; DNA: TGCGCCAGCAGCCAACCCCTCGGACTAGCGGTTGAGCAGTTCTTC; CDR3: CASSQPLGLAVEQFF